The 26 T cell receptor beta chains below all came from one sample that was sequenced in a study of CD8+CD57+ T cells in acquired aplastic anemia (dated by TCRdb to 2017 to 2018). These reads were obtained on an Illumina HiSeq 2000. Profiling of TCR beta VDJ combinations and CDR3 sequences used genomic DNA as the template. Using fastp trimming at Q25 and MiXCR clonotype assembly, TCRdb reanalyzed the public sequencing data and kept in-frame beta chains. Each entry is one CDR3 protein sequence, shown with its most common DNA and genes. This sample gives 90,000 to 150,000 distinct CDR3 sequences in total; 55% to 70% of them show up just once. The top ten hold roughly 29% of the sample. Patients chosen for sequencing had shown expansion of CD8+CD57+ cells by flow cytometry. The specimen sequenced was sorted CD4+, CD8+, or CD8+CD57+ T cells (not recorded which) from PBMCs. The receptors were gathered from a human donor with aplastic anemia.

The V call is TRBV2, the J call TRBJ2-3; the D gene could be TRBD1 or TRBD2 (5 bases each). The CDR3 spans 13 residues. V shed 7 bases and J shed 2 bases, with 10 bases lying between them. CDR1 and CDR2 (germline): SNHLY, FYNNEI. CDR3 nucleotide sequence: TGTGCCAGCAAAATCGGGACCACAGATACGCAGTATTTT. It encodes CASKIGTTDTQYF.

The rearrangement joins TRBV7-6 to TRBJ2-1; D not certain. This CDR3 is built from 12 residues. Trimming cost V 3 bases and J 8 bases, with 8 bases left between them. Per germline, CDR1 SGHVS and CDR2 FNYEAQ. CDR3: CASSFDGYEQFF. For the CDR3, the DNA is TGTGCCAGCAGCTTCGACGGATATGAGCAGTTCTTC.

The sample holds many counts of this clonotype. The rearrangement uses TRBV10-3 and TRBJ2-5; no reliable D call. V shed 4 bases and J shed 2 bases, with 2 bases lying between them. This CDR3 contains 11 residues. Germline-derived CDR1 and CDR2 are ENHRY and SYGVKD. This chain's CDR3 is CAISAQETQYF. Here the CDR3 DNA reads TGTGCCATCAGTGCACAAGAGACCCAGTACTTC.

As to this clonotype: One junction end disagrees with the germline gene, perhaps due to a read error. This chain uses TRBV7-2 with TRBJ2-5, with 8 bases that match TRBD1. The CDR3 is 16 residues long. The germline CDR1 and CDR2 sequences are SGHTA and FQGNSA. CDR3 sequence: CASGLAGTGLQETQYF. The CDR3 nucleotides read TGTGCCAGCGGCTTAGCCGGGACAGGACTCCAAGAGACCCAGTACTTC.

This clonotype has only one observation. This chain joins TRBV15 and TRBJ1-1, with a possible D match to TRBD1 (5 bases). CDR1 is LNHNV and CDR2 is YYDKDF in the germline V gene (reference sequence). V dropped 0 bases and J dropped 4 bases, with 15 bases sitting between them. This CDR3 is 16 amino acids long. CDR3 nucleotide sequence: TGTGCCACCAGCAGAGATAGGTGGGGGTCGGGCACTGAAGCTTTCTTT. Protein product: CATSRDRWGSGTEAFF.

A word on this clonotype: A much larger clone sits a single nucleotide away, making a read error possible. The chain joins TRBV19 to TRBJ1-2, with 8 bases lining up with TRBD1. The V gene's germline CDR1 is LNHDA and CDR2 SQIVND (reference sequence). CDR3 length: 15 residues. CDR3 in DNA: TGTGCCAGTATGGGGGATACGGACAGGGATTTTGGCCACACCTTC. It yields the protein CASMGDTDRDFGHTF.

The chain uses TRBV19 and TRBJ2-5, with D tentatively TRBD1 (5 bases). Germline loops: CDR1 LNHDA, CDR2 SQIVND (reference sequence). Trimming left V 5 bases short and J 5 bases short, with 15 bases between. The CDR3 runs to 14 residues. CDR3 protein: CASSARVSGETQYF. DNA for the CDR3: TGTGCCAGTAGTGCCAGGGTGTCAGGGGAGACCCAGTACTTC.

To note about this clonotype: A much larger clone differs by one base, so this may be a read error. The chain employs TRBV11-2 and TRBJ2-1, with TRBD2 as a possible D gene (6 bases). This CDR3 is 15 amino acids long. The V gene lost 2 bases and the J gene lost 3 bases, with 11 bases spanning the gap. Looked up from germline, CDR1 is SGHAT and CDR2 is FQNNGV. DNA of the CDR3: TGTGCCAGCAGCTTAATCCGGGACTTCTACAATGAGCAGTTCTTC. It is translated as CASSLIRDFYNEQFF.

The chain couples TRBV19 to TRBJ2-3; possibly TRBD2 for D (5 bases). The germline gives CDR1 LNHDA, CDR2 SQIVND (reference sequence). V gave up 5 bases and J gave up 0 bases, with 12 bases separating them. CDR3 length: 15 amino acids. This chain's CDR3 is CASSFERLSTDTQYF. In DNA, the CDR3 is TGTGCCAGTAGTTTCGAGCGACTAAGCACAGATACGCAGTATTTT.

The chain has TRBV19 and TRBJ2-3, with 14 positions matching TRBD2. CDR1 is LNHDA and CDR2 is SQIVND in the germline V gene (reference sequence). V lost 9 bases to trimming and J lost 6 bases; unmatched junction nucleotides: 8. The CDR3 spans 15 residues. The CDR3 nucleotides read TGTGCCAGCGAGGGACTAGCGGGGGTGAGCGATACGCAGTATTTT. It specifies CASEGLAGVSDTQYF.

The V call is TRBV19, the J call TRBJ1-5; D is ambiguous. Germline loops: CDR1 LNHDA, CDR2 SQIVND (reference sequence). This CDR3 is built from 14 residues. The V end was cut by 5 bases, the J end by 0 bases, with 8 bases between. CDR3 sequence reads: CASSPAYSNQPQHF. As DNA, the CDR3 is TGTGCCAGTAGTCCCGCGTATAGCAATCAGCCCCAGCATTTT. The whole variable domain, filled in from reference TRBV19 and TRBJ1-5, reads DGGITQSPKYLFRKEGQNVTLSCEQNLNHDAMYWYRQDPGQGLRLIYYSQIVNDFQKGDIAEGYSVSREKKESFPLTVTSAQKNPTAFYLCASSPAYSNQPQHFGDGTRLSIL.

The chain couples TRBV29-1 to TRBJ1-2, with 9 bases lining up with TRBD1. The CDR3 extends over 13 amino acids. V dropped 4 bases and J dropped 8; count of bases not matched to a gene: 8. CDR1 and CDR2 (germline): SQVTM, ANQGSEA. CDR3 coding DNA: TGCAGCGTTGGCGGGACAGGGTTTGGGGGCTACACCTTC. Translating gives CSVGGTGFGGYTF.

This clonotype has a handful of counts. V and J are TRBV24-1 and TRBJ2-3; D could derive from TRBD1 or TRBD2 (5 bases each). Trimming took off 3 bases at V and 0 bases at J, with 9 bases between the two ends. Germline CDR1 reads KGHDR; CDR2 reads SFDVKD. The CDR3 extends over 15 amino acids. Here the CDR3 DNA reads TGTGCCACCAGTGATGTGGGGGACAGCACAGATACGCAGTATTTT. Protein product: CATSDVGDSTDTQYF.

About this clonotype itself: The germline gene is not matched at one end of the junction; a read error may be the cause. The gene calls are TRBV7-7 and TRBJ1-5, with D possibly TRBD1 on 6 matching bases. The CDR3 has 14 residues. Germline assignment: CDR1 SSHAT and CDR2 FNYEAQ (reference sequence). The CDR3 DNA sequence: TGTGCTAGCAGCCCCGACAGGCTTAATCAGCCCCAGCATTTT. Translating it yields CASSPDRLNQPQHF.

This clonotype has only a few counts. This chain connects TRBV7-9 to TRBJ2-7; D possibly corresponds to TRBD2 (6 bases). Germline assignment: CDR1 SEHNR and CDR2 FQNEAQ (reference sequence). This CDR3 has 12 amino acids. Trimming took 5 bases from V and 6 from J, leaving 11 bases between them. The CDR3: CASSETTSEQYF. In DNA form, the CDR3 reads TGTGCCAGCAGCGAGACGACTAGCGAGCAGTACTTC.

J is TRBJ2-7 and V is TRBV20-1; D remains ambiguous. Per the germline V gene, CDR1 is DFQATT and CDR2 is SNEGSKA (reference sequence). The CDR3 sequence is 12 residues long. V shed 3 bases and J shed 3 bases, with 9 bases lying between them. The CDR3 DNA follows: TGCAGTGCTAGGGCAGGAGTCTACGAGCAGTACTTC. It yields the protein CSARAGVYEQYF.

This clonotype was observed many times. This chain uses TRBV6-1 with TRBJ1-1; D uncertain. Germline-derived CDR1 and CDR2 are MNHNS and SASEGT. Trimming shortened V by 2 bases and J by 8 bases, and 12 bases separated the two germline ends. CDR3 length: 13 amino acids. For the CDR3, the DNA is TGTGCCAGCAGTGAATGGGTAAGTCCCGAAGCTTTCTTT. As protein: CASSEWVSPEAFF.

This sequence joins TRBV10-2 and TRBJ1-3; 8 bases match TRBD1. After removal of 5 bases from V and 3 bases from J, the junction contained 3 bases not matched to a gene. Germline V lookup: CDR1 WSHSY, CDR2 SAAADI. The length of the CDR3 is 14 residues. CDR3 sequence (DNA): TGCGCCAGCAGTCGGGGACAGGATGGAAACACCATATATTTT. Translation gives CASSRGQDGNTIYF.

V gene TRBV10-3 combines with J gene TRBJ2-5; D might be TRBD1 or TRBD2, each matching 5 bases. V lost 6 bases to trimming and J lost 1 base, with 9 bases between them. Per germline, CDR1 ENHRY and CDR2 SYGVKD. The CDR3 runs 13 residues. The chain's CDR3 is CAIRGPPQETQYF. CDR3 sequence (DNA): TGTGCCATCAGGGGACCGCCCCAAGAGACCCAGTACTTC.

This chain uses TRBV19 with TRBJ2-1, with D possibly being TRBD2 (6 bases). The CDR3 length is 15 residues. CDR1 and CDR2 from the germline V gene are LNHDA and SQIVND (reference sequence). V gave up 6 bases and J gave up 6 bases, with 18 bases separating them. The CDR3 DNA sequence: TGTGCCAGTAGCGCCAACGGGGCGGGAACCAATGAGCAGTTCTTC. It codes for CASSANGAGTNEQFF. The entire variable domain, with the rest obtained from reference TRBV19 and TRBJ2-1, is as follows: DGGITQSPKYLFRKEGQNVTLSCEQNLNHDAMYWYRQDPGQGLRLIYYSQIVNDFQKGDIAEGYSVSREKKESFPLTVTSAQKNPTAFYLCASSANGAGTNEQFFGPGTRLTVL.

The chain couples TRBV14 to TRBJ1-1; D gene unclear. Looked up from germline, CDR1 is SGHDN and CDR2 is FVKESK. The germline V and J ends were trimmed by 0 bases and 11 bases, with 13 bases remaining between them. The CDR3 covers 13 residues. As DNA, the CDR3 is TGTGCCAGCAGCCAAGAATTAGCAGGCTCGGCTTTCTTT. Translating gives CASSQELAGSAFF.

V is TRBV7-6 and J is TRBJ1-1, with D possibly matching TRBD1 (6 bases). The CDR3 runs 18 residues. CDR1 is SGHVS, CDR2 FNYEAQ, per germline. The ends were cut back, 5 bases at V and 4 bases at J, with 26 bases in the middle. For the CDR3, the DNA is TGTGCCAGCAGCCGTACATTTACAGGGAAGGAGGGGACCACTGAAGCTTTCTTT. It is translated as CASSRTFTGKEGTTEAFF.

This sequence joins TRBV2 and TRBJ2-3; weak D call: TRBD1 (6 bases). Germline lookup yields CDR1 SNHLY and CDR2 FYNNEI. The length of the CDR3 is 13 residues. The ends were cut back, 8 bases at V and 5 bases at J, with 14 bases in the middle. In nucleotides, the CDR3 is TGTGCCAGCTCAAAGAGGGGGATAGATACGCAGTATTTT. Translated: CASSKRGIDTQYF.

The chain has TRBV7-2 and TRBJ1-6; D call uncertain. CDR3 length: 14 amino acids. The V gene's germline CDR1 is SGHTA and CDR2 FQGNSA. Trimming left V 4 bases short and J 10 bases short, with 14 bases between. The DNA for the CDR3 is TGTGCCAGCAGCTCCGGTAGCATAGGATCACCCCTCCACTTT. Encoded protein: CASSSGSIGSPLHF.

There are a few counts of this clonotype. V and J are TRBV7-2 and TRBJ1-4, with D unclear. V shed 1 base and J shed 10 bases, with 7 bases lying between them. CDR1 and CDR2 from the germline V gene are SGHTA and FQGNSA. This CDR3 spans 12 amino acids. CDR3: CASSLGGIKLFF. CDR3 in DNA: TGTGCCAGCAGCTTAGGAGGAATAAAACTGTTTTTT.

In its sample, this clonotype was seen once. A read error is likely, as this CDR3 ends without the conserved phenylalanine or tryptophan. The chain employs TRBV25-1 and TRBJ1-1; D not resolved. The CDR3 runs to 13 residues. The V end was cut by 1 base, the J end by 8 bases, with 11 bases between. Germline V gene sequence: CDR1 MGHDK, CDR2 SYGVNS. This chain's CDR3 is CASSEWAAVEAFS. In DNA form, the CDR3 reads TGTGCCAGCAGTGAATGGGCGGCGGTCGAAGCTTTCTCT.